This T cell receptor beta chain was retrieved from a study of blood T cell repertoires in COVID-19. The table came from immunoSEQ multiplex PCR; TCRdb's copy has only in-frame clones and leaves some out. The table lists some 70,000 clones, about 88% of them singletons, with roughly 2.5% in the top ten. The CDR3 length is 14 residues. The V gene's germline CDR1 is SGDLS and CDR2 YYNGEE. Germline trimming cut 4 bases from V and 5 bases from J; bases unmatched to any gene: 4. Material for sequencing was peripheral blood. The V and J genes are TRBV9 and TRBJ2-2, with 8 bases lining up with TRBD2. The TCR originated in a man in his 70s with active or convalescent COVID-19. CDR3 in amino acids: CASSRSSGTGELFF. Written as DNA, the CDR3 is TGTGCCAGCAGCAGGTCTAGCGGGACCGGGGAGCTGTTTTTT.